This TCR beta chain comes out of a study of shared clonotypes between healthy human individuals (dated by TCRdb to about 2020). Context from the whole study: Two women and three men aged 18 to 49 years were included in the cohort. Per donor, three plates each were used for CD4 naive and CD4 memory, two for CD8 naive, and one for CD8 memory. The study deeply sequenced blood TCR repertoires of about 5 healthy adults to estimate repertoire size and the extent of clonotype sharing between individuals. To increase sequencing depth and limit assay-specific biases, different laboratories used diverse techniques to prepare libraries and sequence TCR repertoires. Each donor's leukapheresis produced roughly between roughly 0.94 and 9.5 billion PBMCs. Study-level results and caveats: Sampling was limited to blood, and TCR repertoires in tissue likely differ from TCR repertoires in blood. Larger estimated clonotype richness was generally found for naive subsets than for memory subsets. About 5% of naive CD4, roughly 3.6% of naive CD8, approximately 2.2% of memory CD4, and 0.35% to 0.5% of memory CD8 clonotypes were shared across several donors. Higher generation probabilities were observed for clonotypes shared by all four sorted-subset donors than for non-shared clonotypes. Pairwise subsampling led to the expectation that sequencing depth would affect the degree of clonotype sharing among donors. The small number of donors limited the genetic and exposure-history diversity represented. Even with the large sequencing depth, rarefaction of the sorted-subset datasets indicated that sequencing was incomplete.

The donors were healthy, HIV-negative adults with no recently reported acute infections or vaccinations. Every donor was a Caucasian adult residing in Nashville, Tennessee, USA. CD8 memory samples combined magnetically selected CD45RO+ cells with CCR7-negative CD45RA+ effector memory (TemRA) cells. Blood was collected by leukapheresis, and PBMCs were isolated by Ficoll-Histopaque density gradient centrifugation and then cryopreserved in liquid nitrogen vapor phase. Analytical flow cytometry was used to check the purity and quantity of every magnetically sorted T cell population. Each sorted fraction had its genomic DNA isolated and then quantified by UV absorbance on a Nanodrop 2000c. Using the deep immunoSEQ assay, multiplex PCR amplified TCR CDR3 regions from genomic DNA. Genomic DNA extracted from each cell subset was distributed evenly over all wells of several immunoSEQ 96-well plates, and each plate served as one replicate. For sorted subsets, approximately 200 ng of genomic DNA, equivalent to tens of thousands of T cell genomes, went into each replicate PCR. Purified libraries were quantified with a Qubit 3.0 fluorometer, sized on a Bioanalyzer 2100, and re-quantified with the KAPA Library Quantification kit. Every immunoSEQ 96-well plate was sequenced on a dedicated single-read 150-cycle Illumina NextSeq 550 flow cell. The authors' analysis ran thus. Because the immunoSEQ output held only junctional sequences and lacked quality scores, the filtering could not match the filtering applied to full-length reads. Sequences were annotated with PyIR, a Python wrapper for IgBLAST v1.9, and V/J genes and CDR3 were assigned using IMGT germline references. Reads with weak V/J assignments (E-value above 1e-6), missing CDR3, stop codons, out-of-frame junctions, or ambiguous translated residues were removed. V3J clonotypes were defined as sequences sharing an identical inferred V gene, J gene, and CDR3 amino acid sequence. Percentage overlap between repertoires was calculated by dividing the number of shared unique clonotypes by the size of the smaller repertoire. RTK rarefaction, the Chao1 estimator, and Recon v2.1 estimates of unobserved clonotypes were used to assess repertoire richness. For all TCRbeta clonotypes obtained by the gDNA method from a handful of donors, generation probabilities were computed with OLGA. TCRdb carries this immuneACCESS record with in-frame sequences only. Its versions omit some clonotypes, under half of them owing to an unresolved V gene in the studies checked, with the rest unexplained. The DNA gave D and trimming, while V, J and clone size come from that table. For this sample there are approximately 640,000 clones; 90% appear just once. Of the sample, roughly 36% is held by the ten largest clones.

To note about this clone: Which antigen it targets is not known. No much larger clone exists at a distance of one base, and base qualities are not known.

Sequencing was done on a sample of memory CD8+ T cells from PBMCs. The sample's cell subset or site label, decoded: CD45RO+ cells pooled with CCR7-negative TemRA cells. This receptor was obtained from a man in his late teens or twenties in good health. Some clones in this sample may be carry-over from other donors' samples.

The CDR3 reads as follows: CASSSLFGRVYNEQFF. The bases read TGTGCCAGCAGCTCCCTCTTTGGGAGGGTGTACAATGAGCAGTTCTTC. The chain was built from TRBV7-9 and TRBJ2-1, with 7 bases in between that match TRBD2. The junction shows trimming of 4 bases on V and 4 bases on J, and the gene matches do not reach 10 bases of it. For CDR1 and CDR2, the germline V gene (reference sequence) lists SEHNR and FQNEAQ. Counted from cysteine to phenylalanine, this CDR3 has 16 amino acids. The sequence is cut down to CDR3 DNA, 48 bases in frame from base 1.